The TCR beta chain under discussion was sequenced for a study of shared clonotypes between healthy human individuals. Study-level points and caveats: Sorted-subset sequencing was shown by rarefaction to be incomplete despite large depth.

This CDR3 is 15 amino acids long. CDR1 and CDR2 (germline): MNHEY, SMNVEV (reference sequence). V lost 6 bases, J lost 5 bases, and 11 bases stayed unmatched. About this clone itself: The antigen is unknown.

Sequencing was performed with immunoSEQ multiplex PCR; in TCRdb, only in-frame clones are kept and a portion is missing. The sample records around 510,000 clones, roughly 95% being singletons. This clonotype was obtained from a woman aged 25 to 39 in good health. The sequenced material came from naive CD4+ T cells sorted from blood. As for subset: CD45RA+ positively selected. The chain carries TRBV27 and TRBJ2-5, with 8 bases matching TRBD2. The CDR3 DNA follows: TGTGCCAGCAGGTACAGCGGGGGCGTTGTTGAGACCCAGTACTTC. It is translated as CASRYSGGVVETQYF.